The 25 T cell receptor beta chains given below trace back to one sample, sequenced in a study of T cell changes during pregnancy in multiple sclerosis (dated by TCRdb to about 2019). The library was produced with the immunoSEQ multiplex PCR assay. This immuneACCESS table, as held by TCRdb, lists in-frame sequences with V and J called but not all clones. Of the missing ones, under half trace to an unresolved V gene in checked studies; the others have no known cause. Present in this sample are 75,000 to 100,000 clones, approximately 92% of which were seen just once. Clones ranked in the top ten supply just over 2% of the sample. The sample consisted of peripheral blood, taken after pregnancy. The receptors shown here come from a female donor with multiple sclerosis, enrolled in a pregnancy study.

The chain is built from TRBV4-1 and TRBJ1-5, with 7 positions matching TRBD1. The germline V gene encodes CDR1 MGHRA and CDR2 YSYEKL. V lost 1 base to trimming and J lost 3 bases; unmatched junction nucleotides: 6. The CDR3 has 16 residues. This CDR3 is CASSQAITGVNQPQHF. The CDR3 region has the DNA TGCGCCAGCAGCCAAGCCATTACAGGGGTCAATCAGCCCCAGCATTTT.

The chain links TRBV7-2 to TRBJ2-7; TRBD1 is a possible D gene (7 bases). Deletions cut 5 bases from V and 2 bases from J, with 16 bases between. The CDR3 loop spans 15 amino acids. The germline V gene encodes CDR1 SGHTA and CDR2 FQGNSA. CDR3 DNA: TGTGCCAGCAGCCCAGGGGGGAATCGACCCTACGAGCAGTACTTC. This translates into CASSPGGNRPYEQYF.

The chain carries TRBV6-1 and TRBJ1-2; a weak D match, TRBD1 (6 bases). From germline, CDR1 is MNHNS and CDR2 SASEGT. There are 14 residues in the CDR3. V lost 2 bases to trimming and J lost 8 bases, with 15 bases between them. This CDR3 is CASSESWDKRGYTF. CDR3 DNA sequence: TGTGCCAGCAGTGAATCCTGGGACAAACGGGGCTACACCTTC.

The chain joins TRBV19 to TRBJ2-2; 9 bases align to TRBD1. Trimming removed 5 bases from V and 4 bases from J; junction bases left unmatched: 5. CDR1 LNHDA and CDR2 SQIVND come from the germline V gene (reference sequence). The CDR3 extends over 15 amino acids. The CDR3 protein is CASSPGTGTTGELFF. Written as DNA, the CDR3 is TGTGCCAGTAGTCCCGGGACAGGGACCACCGGGGAGCTGTTTTTT.

The chain links TRBV29-1 to TRBJ1-1; D perhaps matches TRBD1 (6 bases). Germline loops: CDR1 SQVTM, CDR2 ANQGSEA. V dropped 4 bases and J dropped 11 bases, with 14 bases sitting between them. The CDR3 sequence is 11 residues long. The chain's CDR3 is CSVVRSQGAFF. CDR3 bases: TGCAGCGTTGTTAGGTCGCAGGGGGCTTTCTTT.

J is TRBJ2-3 and V is TRBV18; no reliable D call. V was pared by 6 bases and J by 5 bases, with 9 bases between. From germline, CDR1 is KGHSH and CDR2 LQKENI. The CDR3 extends over 12 amino acids. This chain's CDR3 is CASSPSVDTQYF. Here the CDR3 DNA reads TGTGCCAGCTCCCCCTCGGTAGATACGCAGTATTTT. Looking up the rest from reference TRBV18 and TRBJ2-3 gives the full variable domain: NAGVMQNPRHLVRRRGQEARLRCSPMKGHSHVYWYRQLPEEGLKFMVYLQKENIIDESGMPKERFSAEFPKEGPSILRIQQVVRGDSAAYFCASSPSVDTQYFGPGTRLTVL.

The gene calls are TRBV7-9 and TRBJ2-7; no reliable D call. CDR1 is SEHNR, CDR2 FQNEAQ, per germline (reference sequence). The length of the CDR3 is 11 residues. Trimming took off 2 bases at V and 12 bases at J, with 11 bases between the two ends. CDR3 bases: TGTGCCAGCAGCTTAAATGGGCTGGCGTACTTC. It yields the protein CASSLNGLAYF.

V gene TRBV4-2 combines with J gene TRBJ2-5; 11 nucleotides match TRBD2. This CDR3 region has 15 residues. The V segment lost 5 bases and the J segment 5 bases; nucleotides outside the gene matches: 7. The germline CDR1 and CDR2 sequences are LGHNA and YNFKEQ. CDR3 region: CASSGRLAGMETQYF. The CDR3 DNA follows: TGTGCCAGCAGCGGACGACTAGCGGGGATGGAGACCCAGTACTTC.

This clone was seen only once. This chain uses TRBV29-1 with TRBJ2-3, with 13 nucleotides matching TRBD2. Germline lookup yields CDR1 SQVTM and CDR2 ANQGSEA. The trim removed 7 bases at V and 7 bases at J, leaving 8 bases unmatched. The CDR3 is made up of 14 amino acids. CDR3 sequence (DNA): TGCAGCGGCAGGACTAGCGGGAGTGCAAATACGCAGTATTTT. Protein product: CSGRTSGSANTQYF.

V is TRBV13 and J is TRBJ2-1, with TRBD2 matching over 14 bases. Germline lookup yields CDR1 PRHDT and CDR2 FYEKMQ (reference sequence). The CDR3 runs 17 residues. V trimming: 3 bases; J trimming: 6 bases; junction bases outside the gene matches: 7. Here the CDR3 reads CASSFRTSGRYLNEQFF. In DNA, the CDR3 is TGTGCCAGCAGCTTTCGGACTAGCGGGAGGTACCTCAATGAGCAGTTCTTC.

The rearrangement uses TRBV6-5 and TRBJ1-1, with D unclear. V was shortened by 5 bases and J by 7 bases, with 8 bases between the two germline ends. Germline V gene sequence: CDR1 MNHEY, CDR2 SVGAGI. The CDR3 is 11 residues long. The CDR3 loop is CASSLGSEAFF. In DNA, the CDR3 is TGTGCCAGCAGTCTAGGAAGTGAAGCTTTCTTT.

The chain joins TRBV5-1 to TRBJ2-7, with 7 bases aligning to TRBD2. V shed 0 bases, J shed 5 bases, and the junction held 8 bases outside the gene matches. The CDR3 spans 15 residues. Per germline, CDR1 SGHRS and CDR2 YFSETQ. This CDR3 is CASSLVSGRAHEQYF. As DNA, the CDR3 is TGCGCCAGCAGCTTGGTAAGTGGGAGGGCCCACGAGCAGTACTTC.

The rearrangement uses TRBV21-1 and TRBJ2-7; TRBD2, as called in the table, went unchecked against the DNA. TRBV21-1 is shown as a pseudogene. CDR3 length: 13 amino acids. CDR3 amino acids: CASSSVGSYEQYF. CDR3 bases: TGTGCCAGCAGCAGTGTAGGGAGCTACGAGCAGTACTTC.

J is TRBJ1-5 and V is TRBV28; D gene uncertain. The CDR3 extends over 14 amino acids. Deletions cut 5 bases from V and 3 bases from J, with 11 bases between. From germline, CDR1 is MDHEN and CDR2 SYDVKM. The chain's CDR3 is CASSLHSNNQPQHF. The CDR3 DNA sequence: TGTGCCAGCAGTCTTCACAGTAACAATCAGCCCCAGCATTTT.

This chain joins TRBV5-1 and TRBJ1-1; unclear D gene. The length of the CDR3 is 15 residues. Trimming took off 1 base at V and 2 bases at J, with 12 bases between the two ends. Germline V gene lookup returns CDR1 SGHRS and CDR2 YFSETQ. The CDR3 coding sequence is TGCGCCAGCAGCTTGTTACTAGGGATCAACACTGAAGCTTTCTTT. This gives the protein CASSLLLGINTEAFF.

The rearrangement joins TRBV12-5 to TRBJ2-7; TRBD2 matches 8 bases. With 3 bases clipped from V and 4 bases from J, the junction kept 2 bases outside the gene matches. This CDR3 spans 13 amino acids. The germline CDR1 and CDR2 sequences are LGHNT and FRNRAP. CDR3: CASGLASGYEQYF. The CDR3 nucleotides read TGTGCTAGTGGTTTAGCTAGCGGGTACGAGCAGTACTTC.

The chain recombines TRBV30 with TRBJ2-5, with a possible D match to TRBD1 (5 bases). Trimming removed 2 bases at V and 4 bases at J, with 17 bases between. This CDR3 comprises 15 residues. CDR1 is GTSNPN and CDR2 is SVGIG in the germline V gene (reference sequence). This CDR3 is CAWSLSGLLSETQYF. In DNA, the CDR3 is TGTGCCTGGAGTTTATCAGGGCTTCTATCAGAGACCCAGTACTTC.

V and J are TRBV5-1 and TRBJ1-6, with D possibly being TRBD1 (6 bases). V lost 0 bases to trimming and J lost 7 bases, with 11 bases between them. The CDR3 consists of 15 residues. CDR1 and CDR2 (germline): SGHRS, YFSETQ. The CDR3 reads CASSLGQAENSPLHF. The DNA for the CDR3 is TGCGCCAGCAGCTTGGGACAGGCGGAAAATTCACCCCTCCACTTT.

This clone has a single count. The CDR3 DNA reads TGTGCCAGCAGTCTAGAGACAGGGAGCTATGGCTACACCTTC. This gives the protein CASSLETGSYGYTF. The V and J genes are TRBV6-6 and TRBJ1-2, with TRBD1 matching over 7 bases. This CDR3 region has 14 residues. The germline gives CDR1 MNHNY, CDR2 SVGAGI (reference sequence). The ends lost 5 bases at V and 4 bases at J; junction bases unmatched: 7.

The CDR3 DNA is TGTGCCAGCAGCCCTGACCCGTCCGCCAGGTACCAAGAGACCCAGTACTTC. Translating gives CASSPDPSARYQETQYF. The chain carries TRBV9 and TRBJ2-5, with no clear D. V was clipped by 4 bases and J by 0 bases, with 19 bases between them. Germline CDR1 is SGDLS and CDR2 is YYNGEE. The CDR3 sequence is 17 residues long.

The V and J genes are TRBV5-4 and TRBJ2-4, with TRBD1 identical over 11 bases. The V gene's germline CDR1 is SGHNT and CDR2 YYREEE (reference sequence). After removal of 0 bases from V and 8 bases from J, the junction contained 7 bases not matched to a gene. The CDR3 has 16 residues. CDR3 sequence: CASSLGGQGETDIQYF. CDR3 sequence (DNA): TGTGCCAGCAGCTTGGGGGGACAGGGGGAGACGGACATTCAGTACTTC.

V usage is TRBV7-2 and J usage is TRBJ1-2; D gene unclear. Per germline, CDR1 SGHTA and CDR2 FQGNSA. Trimming stripped 5 bases from V and 5 bases from J, with 6 bases between. This CDR3 has 11 amino acids. The CDR3 reads CASSRLYGYTF. The DNA for the CDR3 is TGTGCCAGCAGCCGTTTATATGGCTACACCTTC. The full variable domain, with the rest looked up from reference TRBV7-2 and TRBJ1-2, is GAGVSQSPSNKVTEKGKDVELRCDPISGHTALYWYRQSLGQGLEFLIYFQGNSAPDKSGLPSDRFSAERTGGSVSTLTIQRTQQEDSAVYLCASSRLYGYTFGSGTRLTVV.

The J gene is TRBJ1-5, the V gene TRBV7-2; TRBD1 is a possible D gene (5 bases). V was clipped by 1 base and J by 4 bases, with 8 bases between them. CDR3 length equals 14 residues. Looked up from germline, CDR1 is SGHTA and CDR2 is FQGNSA. The CDR3 nucleotides are TGTGCCAGCAGCTTAGTACCAGGGAATCAGCCCCAGCATTTT. Amino acid sequence: CASSLVPGNQPQHF.

The CDR3 nucleotides are TGCGCCAGCAGCCAAGAAATTTGGCAGGTTTCTGGAAACACCATATATTTT. Residues: CASSQEIWQVSGNTIYF. The rearrangement links TRBV4-1 to TRBJ1-3; D is uncertain. Germline CDR1 is MGHRA and CDR2 is YSYEKL. The CDR3 covers 17 residues. The V end was cut by 0 bases, the J end by 1 base, with 13 bases between.

The chain uses TRBV7-3 and TRBJ2-1; perhaps TRBD2 as D (5 bases). This CDR3 has 17 amino acids. The V gene lost 4 bases and the J gene lost 1 base, with 17 bases spanning the gap. Germline V lookup: CDR1 SGHTA, CDR2 FQGTGA. The CDR3 nucleotides read TGTGCCAGCAGCTCCCATCCGGGGTCAACTTCCTACAATGAGCAGTTCTTC. Amino acid sequence: CASSSHPGSTSYNEQFF.